The 4 T cell receptor beta chains listed next were all sequenced from one sample in a study of siplizumab effects on memory and regulatory T cells. The assay was immunoSEQ multiplex PCR, and TCRdb's table has in-frame clones only and misses some. This sample yields approximately 100,000 clones, of which about 93% are seen a single time; around 11% belongs to the top ten. Sequences were obtained from non-Treg CD4+ T cells sorted from blood. The receptor set was obtained from a human donor in good health.

The chain joins TRBV28 to TRBJ2-1; D call uncertain. This CDR3 is 13 amino acids long. The V and J ends lost 6 bases and 12 bases respectively, with 18 bases between them. Per germline, CDR1 MDHEN and CDR2 SYDVKM. The CDR3 DNA reads TGTGCCAGCAGCAATAGCCTACTGGTGAGGCAGTTCTTC. Translation gives CASSNSLLVRQFF.

The chain carries TRBV21-1 and TRBJ2-1; TRBD2 is the table's D call, not checked against the DNA. TRBV21-1 is deemed a pseudogene. The CDR3 totals 16 residues. CDR3 in DNA: TGTGCCAGCAGCAGCCATAGCGGGAGGGTTTACAATGAGCAGTTCTTC. Translation gives CASSSHSGRVYNEQFF.

Only one count was recorded for this clone. This chain links TRBV6-5 with TRBJ2-1; D remains unclear. The CDR3 is 12 amino acids. CDR1 and CDR2 (germline): MNHEY, SVGAGI. Trimming took off 6 bases at V and 10 bases at J, with 13 bases between the two ends. CDR3 sequence reads: CASSHQAGEQFF. The CDR3, as DNA: TGTGCCAGCAGCCACCAAGCTGGAGAGCAGTTCTTC.

V usage is TRBV28 and J usage is TRBJ1-1, with D perhaps matching TRBD1 (5 bases). Germline lookup yields CDR1 MDHEN and CDR2 SYDVKM. The CDR3 spans 14 residues. Trimming left V 2 bases short and J 5 bases short, with 12 bases between. Here the CDR3 reads CASSLGRTTTEAFF. CDR3 in DNA: TGTGCCAGCAGTTTAGGAAGGACAACGACTGAAGCTTTCTTT. Supplemented by reference TRBV28 and TRBJ1-1, the full variable domain reads DVKVTQSSRYLVKRTGEKVFLECVQDMDHENMFWYRQDPGLGLRLIYFSYDVKMKEKGDIPEGYSVSREKKERFSLILESASTNQTSMYLCASSLGRTTTEAFFGQGTRLTVV.